This entry is about one TCR beta chain. Antigen: not known. This sample stems from a study of cytomegalovirus exposure and HLA in healthy donors. Across the study: Out of 150 million to 200 million T cells, an earlier analysis found some 110 million unique TCR beta sequences in total.

Study observations and caveats: Later work found that TCR association rates differed between HLA loci; DRB1 had the most and HLA-C the fewest.

Germline CDR1 LNHDA, CDR2 SQIVND (reference sequence). V lost 7 bases and J lost 7; bases outside the gene matches: 2. The CDR3 sequence is 14 residues long. This PCR relied on a set of 60 Vbeta primers and 13 Jbeta primers. The method was immunoSEQ multiplex PCR; TCRdb's version includes in-frame clones alone and lacks a portion of them. The table records roughly 240,000 clones, over 80% of them present only once. V is TRBV19 and J is TRBJ2-1, with 15 bases matching TRBD2. The sample consisted of PBMCs. This TCR was recovered from a woman in her thirties or forties in good health and CMV-seropositive. For the CDR3, the DNA is TGTGCCAGTAAAGGGACTAGCGGGAGGAATGAGCAGTTCTTC. Translation gives CASKGTSGRNEQFF.